What follows are 15 T cell receptor beta chains derived from one specimen sequenced in a study of shared clonotypes between healthy human individuals. CD45RO-negative cells were positively selected for CCR7, leaving out terminally differentiated effector memory CD45RA+ cells. Sequenced by immunoSEQ multiplex PCR; TCRdb stores in-frame clones only, minus some. The table lists over 800,000 clones, nearly 95% of them singletons, with 24% in the top ten. The sequencing input was naive CD8+ T cells sorted from blood. The receptors come from a young man in good health.

The chain has TRBV25-1 and TRBJ2-5, with 9 nucleotides matching TRBD1. CDR3 length: 16 residues. With 10 bases clipped from V and 1 base from J, the junction kept 13 bases outside the gene matches. Germline V gene sequence: CDR1 MGHDK, CDR2 SYGVNS. The CDR3 sequence: CATALGDRVGQETQYF. The CDR3 coding sequence is TGTGCCACCGCCTTGGGGGACAGGGTGGGCCAAGAGACCCAGTACTTC.

The V call is TRBV10-1, the J call TRBJ2-7, with unresolved D. This CDR3 region has 11 residues. Trimming stripped 2 bases from V and 7 bases from J, with 6 bases between. Per germline, CDR1 WNHNN and CDR2 SYGVQD (reference sequence). Here the CDR3 DNA reads TGCGCCAGCAGTGAGGGAAGAGAGCAGTACTTC. It encodes CASSEGREQYF.

The rearrangement joins TRBV5-5 to TRBJ2-5; 8 bases line up with TRBD2. Germline CDR1 is SGHKS and CDR2 is YYEKEE (reference sequence). Trimming at V came to 4 bases and at J to 5 bases, leaving 10 bases not matched to a gene. This CDR3 region has 15 residues. The CDR3 loop is CASSPHSGGGETQYF. The DNA of the CDR3 is TGTGCCAGCAGCCCCCACTCCGGGGGGGGTGAGACCCAGTACTTC.

The CDR3 protein is CASSQLGEANTEAFF. In DNA form, the CDR3 reads TGTGCCAGCAGCCAACTCGGGGAGGCGAACACTGAAGCTTTCTTT. The rearrangement joins TRBV14 to TRBJ1-1; D is ambiguous. In germline, CDR1 is SGHDN, CDR2 FVKESK. Trimming took off 2 bases at V and 1 base at J, with 11 bases between the two ends. This CDR3 spans 15 amino acids.

About this clone: Other DNA sequences within the sample encode an identical CDR3. This chain links TRBV7-9 with TRBJ2-7; D might be TRBD1 (5 bases). V was cut by 4 bases and J by 3 bases, with 10 bases left in between. The CDR3 consists of 13 residues. CDR1 is SEHNR and CDR2 is FQNEAQ in the germline V gene (reference sequence). CDR3 loop: CASSSFDSYEQYF. The CDR3 DNA follows: TGTGCCAGCAGCTCCTTTGACAGCTACGAGCAGTACTTC.

The rearrangement links TRBV6-5 to TRBJ1-3; D might be TRBD1 (6 bases). The CDR3 consists of 14 residues. Between the trimmed V and J ends, which lost 5 bases and 8 bases, there was a span of 16 bases. Germline V gives CDR1 MNHEY, CDR2 SVGAGI. The CDR3 reads CASSPGVGLDTIYF. The CDR3 bases are TGTGCCAGCAGTCCAGGGGTGGGACTAGACACCATATATTTT.

The chain employs TRBV27 and TRBJ2-3, with 13 bases aligning to TRBD2. V was pared by 3 bases and J by 0 bases, with 6 bases of the junction left unmatched. The CDR3 totals 18 residues. The germline gives CDR1 MNHEY, CDR2 SMNVEV (reference sequence). In nucleotides, the CDR3 is TGTGCCAGCAGTTTCGGGACTAGCGGGAACCCCAGCACAGATACGCAGTATTTT. Its translation is CASSFGTSGNPSTDTQYF.

The V and J genes are TRBV2 and TRBJ1-1; tentative D call: TRBD1 (6 bases). V was shortened by 4 bases and J by 4 bases, with 13 bases between the two germline ends. CDR3 length equals 14 residues. Germline V CDR1 and CDR2: SNHLY, FYNNEI. The CDR3 loop reads CASSGAGASTEAFF. The CDR3 coding sequence is TGTGCCAGCAGTGGAGCAGGGGCTTCCACTGAAGCTTTCTTT.

A note on this clone: Other DNA sequences in the same sample also yield this CDR3. J is TRBJ2-7 and V is TRBV4-1; TRBD2 matches 10 bases. The germline gives CDR1 MGHRA, CDR2 YSYEKL. Trimming cost V 5 bases and J 4 bases; bases outside gene matches: 11. The CDR3 has 16 amino acids. CDR3 nucleotide sequence: TGCGCCAGCAGCATCGGGGGGCCTAGCGGGGGTTACGAGCAGTACTTC. The encoded protein is CASSIGGPSGGYEQYF.

The rearrangement links TRBV29-1 to TRBJ2-5, with 7 bases identical to TRBD1. Germline assignment: CDR1 SQVTM and CDR2 ANQGSEA. J was trimmed by 3 bases and V by 0 bases; bases with no gene match: 4. The CDR3 has 14 residues. DNA for the CDR3: TGCAGCGTTGAAGAAGGGCAGGGGGAAGAGACCCAGTACTTC. The encoded protein is CSVEEGQGEETQYF.

V gene TRBV27 combines with J gene TRBJ1-1, with TRBD1 matching over 7 bases. The CDR3 has 15 residues. Germline V gene data show CDR1 as MNHEY and CDR2 as SMNVEV (reference sequence). The trim removed 6 bases at V and 0 bases at J, leaving 7 bases unmatched. The CDR3 nucleotides are TGTGCCAGCAGCCTTTCCGACAGGGTGAACACTGAAGCTTTCTTT. This sequence encodes CASSLSDRVNTEAFF.

The chain employs TRBV10-1 and TRBJ2-7, with 7 bases matching TRBD1. This CDR3 spans 16 amino acids. Germline V lookup: CDR1 WNHNN, CDR2 SYGVQD (reference sequence). With 0 bases clipped from V and 4 bases from J, the junction kept 9 bases outside the gene matches. The CDR3 loop reads CASSESVGYRGYEQYF. DNA for the CDR3: TGCGCCAGCAGTGAGTCGGTTGGGTACAGGGGATACGAGCAGTACTTC.

The chain couples TRBV11-2 to TRBJ2-1; D possibly corresponds to TRBD1 (6 bases). CDR1 is SGHAT, CDR2 FQNNGV, per germline. The germline V and J ends were trimmed by 8 bases and 6 bases, with 11 bases remaining between them. The CDR3 length is 12 residues. CDR3 amino acids: CASLGQPNEQFF. For the CDR3, the DNA is TGTGCCAGCCTTGGACAGCCCAATGAGCAGTTCTTC.

This chain joins TRBV5-4 and TRBJ2-7; D is perhaps TRBD1 or TRBD2 (5 bases each). The V and J ends lost 1 base and 1 base respectively, with 9 bases between them. The CDR3 length is 14 residues. Germline loops: CDR1 SGHNT, CDR2 YYREEE (reference sequence). The CDR3 sequence is CASSLRDGSYEQYF. DNA for the CDR3: TGTGCCAGCAGCTTGCGGGACGGATCCTACGAGCAGTACTTC.

The chain has TRBV7-9 and TRBJ2-7; possible D gene TRBD1, 5 bases. With 5 bases removed from V and 2 bases from J, the gap between germline ends came to 13 bases. CDR1 is SEHNR and CDR2 is FQNEAQ in the germline V gene (reference sequence). The CDR3 covers 14 residues. The CDR3 loop reads CASSLRGSPYEQYF. CDR3 DNA sequence: TGTGCCAGCAGCCTAAGGGGTTCCCCCTACGAGCAGTACTTC. The whole variable domain, filled in from reference TRBV7-9 and TRBJ2-7, reads DTGVSQNPRHKITKRGQNVTFRCDPISEHNRLYWYRQTLGQGPEFLTYFQNEAQLEKSRLLSDRFSAERPKGSFSTLEIQRTEQGDSAMYLCASSLRGSPYEQYFGPGTRLTVT.